The T cell receptor beta chain described here comes from a study of CD8 T cells in Susac syndrome. RNA amounts of about 0.45 to 1 ug underwent reverse transcription with random hexamers. The CDR3 of TCR beta was amplified by immunoSEQ multiplex PCR across 54 Vbeta and 13 Jbeta. TCRdb analysed the immunoSEQ multiplex PCR reads with MiXCR anew, one entry per CDR3 protein. The sample has more than 150,000 distinct CDR3 sequences, almost 96% seen once. The sample was CD4+ T cells from PBMCs. The clonotype originates from a human donor with Susac syndrome.

CDR3 loop: CASRRGSTDTQYF. The CDR3, as DNA: TGTGCCAGCCGAAGGGGCAGCACAGATACGCAGTATTTT. This chain links TRBV19 with TRBJ2-3; D is possibly TRBD1 (5 bases). V gave up 9 bases and J gave up 0 bases, with 10 bases separating them. The CDR3 length is 13 residues. From germline, CDR1 is LNHDA and CDR2 SQIVND (reference sequence).